Below are 29 T cell receptor beta chains sequenced from a single sample in a study of early T cells in non-severe SARS-CoV-2 infection. TCRdb recomputed calls from the 5' RACE reads with MiXCR, one row per CDR3 protein. The sample has 62,000 or so distinct CDR3 sequences; about 9.3% are singletons. Material for sequencing was whole blood. The source of these receptors is an adult who was a healthcare worker with PCR-confirmed SARS-CoV-2 infection or an uninfected control (not recorded which).

This clonotype was observed many times. V is TRBV4-1 and J is TRBJ2-3; 11 nucleotides line up with TRBD2. The CDR3 has 18 amino acids. V trimming: 5 bases; J trimming: 0 bases; junction bases outside the gene matches: 10. CDR1 is MGHRA, CDR2 YSYEKL, per germline. The CDR3 here is CASSFTIAGGRSTDTQYF. Here the CDR3 DNA reads TGCGCCAGCAGCTTCACAATAGCGGGGGGGCGGAGCACAGATACGCAGTATTTT.

The chain is built from TRBV5-1 and TRBJ1-1; D unclear. CDR3 length: 14 residues. V shed 4 bases and J shed 1 base, with 11 bases lying between them. CDR1 is SGHRS and CDR2 is YFSETQ in the germline V gene. The CDR3 DNA follows: TGCGCCAGCAGCAAGGACGGAACGAACACTGAAGCTTTCTTT. Its protein product is CASSKDGTNTEAFF.

This chain joins TRBV20-1 and TRBJ1-3; the D gene is possibly TRBD1 (5 bases). Trimming removed 3 bases at V and 0 bases at J, with 12 bases between. Germline CDR1 DFQATT, CDR2 SNEGSKA (reference sequence). The CDR3 totals 15 residues. CDR3 nucleotide sequence: TGCAGTGCTAGTGAGGGGCTGAACTCTGGAAACACCATATATTTT. Translated, it gives CSASEGLNSGNTIYF.

This clonotype turned up a few times. V usage is TRBV20-1 and J usage is TRBJ1-5; D may be TRBD1 (6 bases). The CDR3 contains 14 residues. The germline V and J ends were trimmed by 0 bases and 4 bases, with 10 bases remaining between them. CDR1 and CDR2 (germline): DFQATT, SNEGSKA (reference sequence). The CDR3: CSAREQGRNQPQHF. Here the CDR3 DNA reads TGCAGTGCTAGAGAGCAGGGGCGAAATCAGCCCCAGCATTTT.

V is TRBV20-1 and J is TRBJ1-5; no clear D. CDR1 DFQATT and CDR2 SNEGSKA come from the germline V gene (reference sequence). The CDR3 runs 14 residues. V was clipped by 0 bases and J by 0 bases, with 6 bases between them. The CDR3 loop reads CSARDVNSNQPQHF. The CDR3 DNA reads as TGCAGTGCTAGAGATGTGAATAGCAATCAGCCCCAGCATTTT.

This clonotype was counted at least ten times. V usage is TRBV5-1 and J usage is TRBJ1-2; D perhaps matches TRBD1 (5 bases). From germline, CDR1 is SGHRS and CDR2 YFSETQ. V gave up 3 bases and J gave up 3 bases, with 15 bases separating them. CDR3 length: 15 amino acids. CDR3 sequence: CASSWGIHGDYGYTF. As DNA, the CDR3 is TGCGCCAGCAGCTGGGGGATACACGGAGACTATGGCTACACCTTC.

V is TRBV6-1 and J is TRBJ2-1; D remains ambiguous. V lost 7 bases and J 1 base, leaving 11 bases between the germline ends. This CDR3 has 14 amino acids. Germline V gene data show CDR1 as MNHNS and CDR2 as SASEGT. Here the CDR3 DNA reads TGTGCCAGCACCGAAGGGATATCCTACAATGAGCAGTTCTTC. Translating it yields CASTEGISYNEQFF.

The gene calls are TRBV5-1 and TRBJ1-1, with a possible D match to TRBD1 (5 bases). Trimming cost V 4 bases and J 4 bases, with 17 bases left between them. The CDR3 spans 15 residues. Germline-derived CDR1 and CDR2 are SGHRS and YFSETQ. The CDR3: CASSPTAGGGTEAFF. In DNA, the CDR3 is TGCGCCAGCAGCCCCACCGCGGGGGGAGGCACTGAAGCTTTCTTT.

This clonotype was seen repeatedly, ten times or more. V is TRBV7-3 and J is TRBJ1-5; D is possibly TRBD1 (5 bases). With 9 bases removed from V and 3 bases from J, the gap between germline ends came to 15 bases. This CDR3 has 14 residues. Germline loops: CDR1 SGHTA, CDR2 FQGTGA. CDR3 nucleotides: TGTGCCAGTCATTCGGGGCACTTCAATCAGCCCCAGCATTTT. Amino acids: CASHSGHFNQPQHF.

The chain carries TRBV3-1 and TRBJ2-3; 10 bases fit TRBD1. This CDR3 spans 14 amino acids. V lost 4 bases, J lost 4 bases, and 2 bases stayed unmatched. CDR1 and CDR2 (germline): LGHDT, YNNKEL (reference sequence). The CDR3 DNA reads TGTGCCAGCAGCCTCGGACAGGGGGCAGATACGCAGTATTTT. Translated: CASSLGQGADTQYF.

This rearrangement joins TRBV5-4 to TRBJ1-2; a weak D match, TRBD1 (6 bases). V lost 0 bases to trimming and J lost 5 bases, with 11 bases between them. The CDR3 contains 14 residues. Germline CDR1 and CDR2: SGHNT and YYREEE (reference sequence). CDR3 region: CASSLEGVRYGYTF. Here the CDR3 DNA reads TGTGCCAGCAGCTTGGAGGGGGTTCGATATGGCTACACCTTC.

The chain links TRBV15 to TRBJ2-5; 8 nucleotides match TRBD1. CDR1 is LNHNV, CDR2 YYDKDF, per germline (reference sequence). V gave up 1 base and J gave up 4 bases; unmatched junction bases: 5. The CDR3 is made up of 15 amino acids. Here the CDR3 reads CATSRGARGPETQYF. CDR3 coding DNA: TGTGCCACCAGCAGAGGGGCCAGGGGGCCAGAGACCCAGTACTTC.

V gene TRBV4-1 combines with J gene TRBJ2-5; D is possibly TRBD2 (5 bases). The CDR3 is 16 residues long. The germline V gene encodes CDR1 MGHRA and CDR2 YSYEKL. Trimming left V 1 base short and J 4 bases short, with 16 bases between. For the CDR3, the DNA is TGCGCCAGCAGCCAAGTCTTTCGGGGTTTACCAGAGACCCAGTACTTC. Encoded protein: CASSQVFRGLPETQYF.

V is TRBV5-1 and J is TRBJ2-6; a weak D match, TRBD2 (5 bases). Looked up from germline, CDR1 is SGHRS and CDR2 is YFSETQ. The CDR3 extends over 16 amino acids. Trimming shortened V by 1 base and J by 2 bases, and 10 bases separated the two germline ends. CDR3 nucleotide sequence: TGCGCCAGCAGCTTGCCACTGGAGGCTGGGGCCAACGTCCTGACTTTC. Protein sequence: CASSLPLEAGANVLTF.

This clonotype has only a few counts. The chain is built from TRBV6-5 and TRBJ2-5, with TRBD2 identical over 12 bases. The V gene's germline CDR1 is MNHEY and CDR2 SVGAGI. The ends lost 5 bases at V and 2 bases at J; junction bases unmatched: 3. The CDR3 consists of 15 residues. CDR3 nucleotide sequence: TGTGCCAGCAGTCAGACTAGCGGGGGACAAGAGACCCAGTACTTC. Protein sequence: CASSQTSGGQETQYF.

Ten or more counts support this clonotype. The chain uses TRBV7-9 and TRBJ1-1, with 7 bases fitting TRBD1. V shed 5 bases, J shed 1 base, and the junction held 10 bases outside the gene matches. Germline CDR1 is SEHNR and CDR2 is FQNEAQ (reference sequence). The CDR3 is 16 residues long. In nucleotides, the CDR3 is TGTGCCAGCAGCCCGGACAGGTTTGGAACGAACACTGAAGCTTTCTTT. It translates to CASSPDRFGTNTEAFF.

This clonotype was counted only a few times. J is TRBJ2-1 and V is TRBV20-1; 10 positions agree with TRBD2. This CDR3 region has 14 residues. V lost 6 bases, J lost 8 bases, and 10 bases stayed unmatched. The germline CDR1 and CDR2 sequences are DFQATT and SNEGSKA (reference sequence). In nucleotides, the CDR3 is TGCAGTGCGGGTAACCAGCGGGGGGGCCATGAGCAGTTCTTC. Translating it yields CSAGNQRGGHEQFF.

This clonotype was counted between two and nine times. V and J are TRBV12-3 or TRBV12-4 and TRBJ1-1; TRBD1 matches at 7 bases. V shed 6 bases and J 4 bases; nucleotides not matched to a gene: 5. This CDR3 spans 13 amino acids. In nucleotides, the CDR3 is TGTGCCAGCAGGACGACAGGGACCACTGAAGCTTTCTTT. As protein: CASRTTGTTEAFF.

At least ten counts were recorded for this clonotype. This chain joins TRBV6-1 and TRBJ1-5, with 9 bases lining up with TRBD1. V shed 6 bases and J 0 bases; nucleotides not matched to a gene: 12. The germline gives CDR1 MNHNS, CDR2 SASEGT. The CDR3 has 18 amino acids. The CDR3 sequence is CASSAGTGYLYSNQPQHF. The CDR3 DNA sequence: TGTGCCAGCAGCGCCGGGACAGGGTACTTATATAGCAATCAGCCCCAGCATTTT.

Many counts were recorded for this clonotype. This chain joins TRBV12-3 or TRBV12-4 and TRBJ1-5; D may be TRBD1 (6 bases). Trimming removed 4 bases at V and 4 bases at J, with 17 bases between. This CDR3 region has 16 residues. CDR3 nucleotide sequence: TGTGCCAGCAGTTCCATGGGTGGGCAGGGGAATCAGCCCCAGCATTTT. Translated: CASSSMGGQGNQPQHF.

This clonotype was seen a handful of times. The chain links TRBV6-1 to TRBJ2-3; D gene uncertain. This CDR3 contains 13 residues. Germline CDR1 is MNHNS and CDR2 is SASEGT. V was shortened by 7 bases and J by 2 bases, with 10 bases between the two germline ends. The CDR3 DNA sequence: TGTGCCAGCAACAACCCTTCCACAGATACGCAGTATTTT. Amino acids: CASNNPSTDTQYF.

CDR3 sequence: CAITTGVTDTQYF. The CDR3 DNA follows: TGTGCCATCACCACGGGGGTGACAGATACGCAGTATTTT. The gene calls are TRBV10-3 and TRBJ2-3; weak D call: TRBD2 (6 bases). Per germline, CDR1 ENHRY and CDR2 SYGVKD. This CDR3 is built from 13 residues. With 7 bases removed from V and 3 bases from J, the gap between germline ends came to 11 bases.

This clonotype was counted at least ten times. This chain joins TRBV5-8 and TRBJ1-1, with D hard to call. V gave up 4 bases and J gave up 11 bases, with 9 bases separating them. This CDR3 is built from 10 residues. In germline, CDR1 is SGHTS, CDR2 YDEGEE. The CDR3 DNA follows: TGTGCCAGCAGCGGGGAGCTGGCTTTCTTT. Translation gives CASSGELAFF.

This clonotype has ten or more counts. The chain uses TRBV7-9 and TRBJ1-1, with D possibly matching TRBD1 (5 bases). V was clipped by 7 bases and J by 10 bases, with 19 bases between them. The germline V gene encodes CDR1 SEHNR and CDR2 FQNEAQ (reference sequence). The CDR3 loop spans 13 amino acids. In nucleotides, the CDR3 is TGTGCCAGCATGCGATCGGGGGAACGTGGAGCTTTCTTT. It encodes CASMRSGERGAFF. The variable domain in full, with the rest retrieved from reference TRBV7-9 and TRBJ1-1, is DTGVSQNPRHKITKRGQNVTFRCDPISEHNRLYWYRQTLGQGPEFLTYFQNEAQLEKSRLLSDRFSAERPKGSFSTLEIQRTEQGDSAMYLCASMRSGERGAFFGQGTRLTVV.

This chain joins TRBV11-2 and TRBJ2-7; TRBD2 matches 11 bases. CDR1 SGHAT and CDR2 FQNNGV come from the germline V gene. Trimming at V came to 1 base and at J to 4 bases, leaving 3 bases not matched to a gene. The CDR3 contains 15 residues. The CDR3 reads CASSLGLAGGYEQYV. The CDR3 DNA follows: TGTGCCAGCAGCTTAGGTCTAGCGGGGGGATACGAGCAGTACGTC.

The table lists this clonotype with many counts. The chain links TRBV20-1 to TRBJ1-4, with TRBD1 matching 9 bases. The CDR3 contains 13 residues. The germline gives CDR1 DFQATT, CDR2 SNEGSKA (reference sequence). V trimming: 5 bases; J trimming: 7 bases; junction bases outside the gene matches: 5. CDR3 residues: CSAPDRGGEKLFF. CDR3 in DNA: TGCAGTGCTCCGGACAGGGGTGGTGAAAAACTGTTTTTT.

The V and J genes are TRBV7-2 and TRBJ1-5; D uncertain. This CDR3 region has 15 residues. V lost 2 bases and J 4 bases, leaving 12 bases between the germline ends. CDR1 is SGHTA, CDR2 FQGNSA, per germline. The CDR3 DNA reads as TGTGCCAGCAGCTTACACGGCCTCTCGAATCAGCCCCAGCATTTT. This encodes CASSLHGLSNQPQHF.

This clonotype occurred a few times. V and J are TRBV6-6 and TRBJ1-1, with TRBD1 matching over 8 bases. Germline V CDR1 and CDR2: MNHNY, SVGAGI (reference sequence). This CDR3 comprises 12 residues. With V trimmed by 6 bases and J by 11 bases, 8 bases remained unmatched. The CDR3 loop reads CASSLTQGAAFF. Written as DNA, the CDR3 is TGTGCCAGCAGCCTAACCCAGGGGGCGGCTTTCTTT.

A note on this clonotype: A read error may account for a junction end that differs from germline. The chain links TRBV6-2 or TRBV6-3 to TRBJ2-1; tentatively, D is TRBD2 (6 bases). The CDR3 length is 14 residues. Per the germline V gene, CDR1 is MNHEY and CDR2 is SVGEGT. CDR3 nucleotides: TGTGCCAGCATTTACGACGGGGGAACTAATGAGCAGTTCTTC. As protein: CASIYDGGTNEQFF.